This passage covers 20 T cell receptor beta chains from one sample sequenced in a study of T-cell memory formation after mild COVID-19. Each CDR3 protein gets one entry after TCRdb re-called the 5' RACE reads with MiXCR. Altogether approximately 400,000 distinct CDR3 sequences are present, approximately 25% being singletons, with the ten largest covering 8.5% to 10%. Sequencing used PBMCs or a T cell subset sorted from them (not recorded which). The source of these receptors is an adult woman who had mild COVID-19 (a few samples of this study predate the infection). Cell type and time point are not known.

Turning to this clonotype: An end of the junction does not agree with germline; a read error may underlie this. The gene calls are TRBV7-7 and TRBJ2-7, with D hard to call. CDR1 is SSHAT, CDR2 FNYEAQ, per germline (reference sequence). The length of the CDR3 is 13 residues. The CDR3 sequence is CASSLVTESEQYF. Here the CDR3 DNA reads TGTGCTAGCAGCTTAGTTACTGAAAGCGAGCAGTACTTC.

This clonotype has only one observation. V gene TRBV30 combines with J gene TRBJ1-1, with D tentatively TRBD1 (5 bases). Between the trimmed V and J ends, which lost 5 bases and 8 bases, there was a span of 18 bases. The germline gives CDR1 GTSNPN, CDR2 SVGIG (reference sequence). The CDR3 totals 13 residues. Here the CDR3 DNA reads TGTGCCTGGTCCGCCAGGACAATGTGGGAAGCTTTCTTT. Translation gives CAWSARTMWEAFF. The whole variable domain, filled in from reference TRBV30 and TRBJ1-1, reads SQTIHQWPATLVQPVGSPLSLECTVEGTSNPNLYWYRQAAGRGLQLLFYSVGIGQISSEVPQNLSASRPQDRQFILSSKKLLLSDSGFYLCAWSARTMWEAFFGQGTRLTVV.

This clonotype was detected ten times or more. V and J are TRBV12-3 or TRBV12-4 and TRBJ2-6; a possible D gene is TRBD1 (5 bases). V was clipped by 0 bases and J by 2 bases, with 11 bases between them. The CDR3 loop spans 17 amino acids. The DNA for the CDR3 is TGTGCCAGCAGTTTAGCGCAGGGTGGGGCTGGGGCCAACGTCCTGACTTTC. Translated, it gives CASSLAQGGAGANVLTF.

This clonotype was counted a few times. V usage is TRBV6-2 or TRBV6-3 and J usage is TRBJ2-7; 8 bases line up with TRBD1. CDR3 length: 14 amino acids. V gave up 6 bases and J gave up 7 bases; unmatched junction bases: 11. The germline CDR1 and CDR2 sequences are MNHEY and SVGEGT. CDR3 in DNA: TGTGCCAGCAGCTGGACAGGGCCCCCTGGGGAGCAGTACTTC. The encoded protein is CASSWTGPPGEQYF.

This chain connects TRBV18 to TRBJ2-3; D may be TRBD2 (5 bases). CDR1 and CDR2 (germline): KGHSH, LQKENI. This CDR3 spans 17 amino acids. Trimming removed 1 base from V and 6 bases from J, with 20 bases in between. CDR3 amino acids: CASSPRMVLRVTDTQYF. In DNA, the CDR3 is TGTGCCAGCTCACCACGAATGGTCTTGCGGGTAACTGATACGCAGTATTTT.

The gene calls are TRBV7-9 and TRBJ1-1; perhaps TRBD1 as D (5 bases). Germline V gene sequence: CDR1 SEHNR, CDR2 FQNEAQ (reference sequence). V lost 5 bases to trimming and J lost 4 bases, with 8 bases between them. The CDR3 totals 12 residues. The CDR3 DNA reads as TGTGCCAGCAGCAGGGACGTCACTGAAGCTTTCTTT. It specifies CASSRDVTEAFF.

This clonotype has just a few counts. The J gene is TRBJ2-5, the V gene TRBV7-2, with TRBD2 as a possible D gene (8 bases). CDR3 size: 14 residues. In germline, CDR1 is SGHTA, CDR2 FQGNSA. CDR3 amino acids: CATREGASQETQYF. The CDR3 DNA is TGTGCTACCCGGGAGGGGGCTTCCCAAGAGACCCAGTACTTC.

This clonotype occurred a few times. The chain uses TRBV5-4 and TRBJ2-5; unclear D gene. The CDR3 has 16 amino acids. The V gene's germline CDR1 is SGHNT and CDR2 YYREEE (reference sequence). Trimming removed 1 base from V and 1 base from J, with 14 bases in between. As DNA, the CDR3 is TGTGCCAGCAGCTTGAAGGCAGCGACCCTCCAAGAGACCCAGTACTTC. As protein: CASSLKAATLQETQYF.

The gene calls are TRBV2 and TRBJ2-5, with a tentative D call TRBD2 (5 bases). V dropped 5 bases and J dropped 1 base, with 14 bases sitting between them. CDR3 length: 15 amino acids. CDR1 is SNHLY and CDR2 is FYNNEI in the germline V gene. As DNA, the CDR3 is TGTGCCAGCAGTTTAAGCGGAGTTCTCCAAGAGACCCAGTACTTC. It is translated as CASSLSGVLQETQYF.

The chain joins TRBV20-1 to TRBJ2-2; D may be TRBD2 (6 bases). V lost 8 bases and J 1 base, leaving 11 bases between the germline ends. CDR3 length equals 13 residues. Germline loops: CDR1 DFQATT, CDR2 SNEGSKA (reference sequence). The CDR3 DNA follows: TGCAGTTCCCGGAGGGAGAACACCGGGGAGCTGTTTTTT. Protein product: CSSRRENTGELFF.

The rearrangement uses TRBV6-5 and TRBJ2-7, with TRBD2 matching over 10 bases. From germline, CDR1 is MNHEY and CDR2 SVGAGI. This CDR3 has 17 residues. With 6 bases clipped from V and 3 bases from J, the junction kept 14 bases outside the gene matches. CDR3 amino acids: CASSPIWARTSGYEQYF. Written as DNA, the CDR3 is TGTGCCAGCAGCCCAATATGGGCCCGGACTAGCGGCTACGAGCAGTACTTC.

In its sample, this clonotype was seen once. This chain connects TRBV15 to TRBJ1-3, with D unresolved. Trimming shortened V by 5 bases and J by 4 bases, and 9 bases separated the two germline ends. The CDR3 covers 13 residues. Germline V gives CDR1 LNHNV, CDR2 YYDKDF (reference sequence). CDR3 in amino acids: CATSPGWGNTIYF. As DNA, the CDR3 is TGTGCCACCAGCCCGGGGTGGGGAAACACCATATATTTT.

The J gene is TRBJ2-3, the V gene TRBV4-2; 12 bases are shared with TRBD2. This CDR3 spans 15 amino acids. The germline gives CDR1 LGHNA, CDR2 YNFKEQ. The V gene end was trimmed by 4 bases and the J gene end by 2 bases; junction bases not matched to a gene: 1. The CDR3 protein is CASSPSGRATDTQYF. CDR3 nucleotides: TGTGCCAGCAGCCCTAGCGGGAGGGCCACAGATACGCAGTATTTT.

This clonotype was picked up a small number of times. V and J are TRBV6-2 or TRBV6-3 and TRBJ2-2, with D possibly TRBD1 on 6 matching bases. Trimming stripped 11 bases from V and 6 bases from J, with 19 bases between. The CDR3 is 14 amino acids. CDR1 and CDR2 (germline): MNHEY, SVGEGT. CDR3 in DNA: TGTGCCTCCCAGGGGAAAAACAGGGCCGGGGAGCTGTTTTTT. Protein: CASQGKNRAGELFF.

This chain connects TRBV29-1 to TRBJ1-1; no clear D gene. Looked up from germline, CDR1 is SQVTM and CDR2 is ANQGSEA. Between the trimmed V and J ends, which lost 7 bases and 0 bases, there was a span of 6 bases. CDR3 length: 11 residues. CDR3 sequence reads: CSEDMNTEAFF. CDR3 in DNA: TGCAGCGAAGATATGAACACTGAAGCTTTCTTT.

This clonotype was seen more than once but under ten times. The chain couples TRBV18 to TRBJ2-7; the match to TRBD1 covers 9 bases. Looked up from germline, CDR1 is KGHSH and CDR2 is LQKENI. The CDR3 extends over 14 amino acids. V shed 4 bases and J 2 bases; nucleotides not matched to a gene: 3. Here the CDR3 DNA reads TGTGCCAGCTCACAGGGGACAGGGCCCTACGAGCAGTACTTC. Amino acids: CASSQGTGPYEQYF.

The chain joins TRBV4-1 to TRBJ1-1, with TRBD1 identical over 7 bases. The CDR3 loop spans 16 amino acids. V was pared by 3 bases and J by 11 bases, with 18 bases of the junction left unmatched. Germline V gene lookup returns CDR1 MGHRA and CDR2 YSYEKL. CDR3 loop: CASSQIIEGAVGWAFF. In DNA form, the CDR3 reads TGCGCCAGCAGCCAGATAATAGAGGGGGCGGTTGGTTGGGCTTTCTTT.

The V gene is TRBV20-1, the J gene TRBJ1-2; D is unresolved. Trimming cost V 3 bases and J 4 bases, with 12 bases left between them. From germline, CDR1 is DFQATT and CDR2 SNEGSKA (reference sequence). CDR3 length: 13 amino acids. The CDR3 spells CSARIGGIYGYTF. DNA for the CDR3: TGCAGTGCTAGGATAGGAGGAATCTATGGCTACACCTTC.

A few counts support this clonotype. The chain has TRBV10-3 and TRBJ1-1, with TRBD1 matching over 9 bases. V was pared by 5 bases and J by 2 bases, with 9 bases of the junction left unmatched. The CDR3 is 16 amino acids. Germline V gives CDR1 ENHRY, CDR2 SYGVKD. The CDR3: CAISPGGQGYNTEAFF. The CDR3 nucleotides are TGTGCCATCAGTCCGGGGGGACAGGGCTATAACACTGAAGCTTTCTTT.

This chain uses TRBV20-1 with TRBJ2-5; 11 bases are shared with TRBD2. The CDR3 covers 14 residues. Germline CDR1 reads DFQATT; CDR2 reads SNEGSKA (reference sequence). The V and J ends lost 4 bases and 5 bases, in that order; junction bases with no gene match: 6. The CDR3 reads CSAISGRAGETQYF. The DNA of the CDR3 is TGCAGTGCTATTAGCGGGAGGGCCGGGGAGACCCAGTACTTC.